This T cell receptor beta chain was sequenced for a study of immune heterogeneity within non-small cell lung tumors. This clonotype appeared a few times. Its target is unknown. Template material for each sample was 600 to 750 ng of bulk tumor genomic DNA. Multiple biopsies spaced far apart were taken from each primary tumor during surgery. Patients underwent curative surgery for non-small cell lung cancer (untreated and newly diagnosed). General study results and limits: The study found that local T-cell clonality correlated moderately but significantly with local tumor mutational burden (R approximately 0.34).

Germline V gives CDR1 LGHDT, CDR2 YNNKEL (reference sequence). The CDR3 is 13 residues long. Trimming removed 1 base at V and 4 bases at J, with 7 bases between. Multiplex PCR with 32 V and 13 J primers amplified TCR beta CDR3. TCRdb used MiXCR to reprocess the multiplex PCR reads, holding one entry per CDR3 protein. The sample includes about 15,000 distinct CDR3 sequences, approximately 30% seen only once; the top ten take approximately 14%. This TCR came from a woman between 45 and 60 years old with non-small cell lung cancer. This chain connects TRBV3-1 to TRBJ1-2, with no clear D. The material sequenced was lung tumor tissue. The CDR3 loop is CASSQGSSYGYTF. As DNA, the CDR3 is TGTGCCAGCAGCCAAGGGTCCAGCTATGGCTACACCTTC.